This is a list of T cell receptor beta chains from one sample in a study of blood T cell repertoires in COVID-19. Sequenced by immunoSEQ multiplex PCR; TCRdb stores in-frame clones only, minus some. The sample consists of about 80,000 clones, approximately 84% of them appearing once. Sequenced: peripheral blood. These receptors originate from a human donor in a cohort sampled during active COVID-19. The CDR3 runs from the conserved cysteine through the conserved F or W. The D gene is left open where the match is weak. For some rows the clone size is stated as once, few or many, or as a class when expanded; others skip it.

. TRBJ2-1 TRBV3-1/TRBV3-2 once TGTGCCAGCAGCCAAGTTAGTATTAGCGGCAATGAGCAGTTCTTC CASSQVSISGNEQFF
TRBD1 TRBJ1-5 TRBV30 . TGTGCCTGGAGTTGGACAGGCACCGATCAGCCCCAGCATTTT CAWSWTGTDQPQHF
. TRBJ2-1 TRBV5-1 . TGCGCCAGCAGCTTATCTGACACCAACAATGAGCAGTTCTTC CASSLSDTNNEQFF
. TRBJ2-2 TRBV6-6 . TGTGCCAGCAATCAGAGGAGGGTAGCCTGGACCGGGGAGCTGTTTTTT CASNQRRVAWTGELFF
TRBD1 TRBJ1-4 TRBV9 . TGTGCCAGCAGCAAATGGGGACAGGGAAATAATGAAAAACTGTTTTTT CASSKWGQGNNEKLFF
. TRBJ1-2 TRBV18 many TGTGCCAGCTCGGCGGATCGGTCTAACTATGGCTACACCTTC CASSADRSNYGYTF
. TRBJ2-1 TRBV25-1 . TGTGCCAGCAGTGTATTAGACAACCGCTACAATGAGCAGTTCTTC CASSVLDNRYNEQFF
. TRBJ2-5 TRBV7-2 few TGTGCCAGCAGTGCTCGGAGGGTGGTCGGGGAGACCCAGTACTTC CASSARRVVGETQYF
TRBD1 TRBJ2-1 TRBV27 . TGTGCCAGCAGTTTTGTCACCGGGACAGGGATCCACAATGAGCAGTTCTTC CASSFVTGTGIHNEQFF
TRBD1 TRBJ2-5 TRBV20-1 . TGCAGTGCGGACAGGGAAGAGACCCAGTACTTC CSADREETQYF
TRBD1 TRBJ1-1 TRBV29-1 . TGCAGCTCAAGGACAGGGATGAACACTGAAGCTTTCTTT CSSRTGMNTEAFF
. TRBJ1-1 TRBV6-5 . TGTGCCAGCAGTTACGAGGCCTACACTGAAGCTTTCTTT CASSYEAYTEAFF
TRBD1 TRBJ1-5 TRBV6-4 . TGTGCCAGCAGTGACTCTTTCCTTACAGGGGCGCCCCAGCATTTT CASSDSFLTGAPQHF
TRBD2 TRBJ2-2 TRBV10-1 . TGCGCCAGCAGTGCCGGGACTAGCGGGGGATCCGGCGGGGAGCTGTTTTTT CASSAGTSGGSGGELFF
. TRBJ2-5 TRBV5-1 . TGCGCCAGCAGCTTTCAGTCACAATTAGAGACCCAGTACTTC CASSFQSQLETQYF
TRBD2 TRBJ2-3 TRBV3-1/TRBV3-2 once TGTGCCAGCAGCCAAGGCGGGGGGGCTCTAGCAGATACGCAGTATTTT CASSQGGGALADTQYF
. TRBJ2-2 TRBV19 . TGTGCCAGTAGTCCCCCAGGGAAGAACACCGGGGAGCTGTTTTTT CASSPPGKNTGELFF
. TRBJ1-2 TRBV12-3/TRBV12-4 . TGTGCCAGCAGTTTAGACAGCTATGGCTACACCTTC CASSLDSYGYTF
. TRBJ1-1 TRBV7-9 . TGTGCCAGCAGCTTAGGGGGCTCGGATAACACTGAAGCTTTCTTT CASSLGGSDNTEAFF
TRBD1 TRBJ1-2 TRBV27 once TGTGCCAGCAGCCCCAGGGACAGGCGATTCTATGGCTACACCTTC CASSPRDRRFYGYTF
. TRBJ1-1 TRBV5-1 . TGCGCCAGCAGCCCGGATCCAGCCGGGGACACTGAAGCTTTCTTT CASSPDPAGDTEAFF
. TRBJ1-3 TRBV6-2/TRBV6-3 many TGTGCCAGCAGTTACACGGGCTCTGGAAACACCATATATTTT CASSYTGSGNTIYF
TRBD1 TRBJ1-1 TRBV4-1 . TGCGCCAGCAGCCACCCGGACAGGTACACTGAAGCTTTCTTT CASSHPDRYTEAFF
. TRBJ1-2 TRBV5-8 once TGTGCCAGCAGTTTACCGGGATCAAAGGGTGGCTACACCTTC CASSLPGSKGGYTF
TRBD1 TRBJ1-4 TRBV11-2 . TGTGCCAGCAGCTCTGGGACAGCGATTAATGAAAAACTGTTTTTT CASSSGTAINEKLFF
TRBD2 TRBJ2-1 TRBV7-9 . TGTGCCAGCAGCTTGGCTAGCGGGGGGGTTGATGAGCAGTTCTTC CASSLASGGVDEQFF
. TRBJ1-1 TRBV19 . TGTGCCAGTAGTCTCCTGCCGTGGGCCGGTCGTGCTTTCTTT CASSLLPWAGRAFF
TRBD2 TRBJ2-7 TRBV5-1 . TGCGCCAGCAGCCCGGGAGGGGCCTCGGGAAGGGAGCAGTACTTC CASSPGGASGREQYF
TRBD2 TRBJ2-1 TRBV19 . TGTGCCAGTACCCCCTTAGCGGGGGGGCCTGAGTATGAGCAGTTCTTC CASTPLAGGPEYEQFF
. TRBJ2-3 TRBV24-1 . TGTGCCACCAGTGATCCTCTCACAGATACGCAGTATTTT CATSDPLTDTQYF
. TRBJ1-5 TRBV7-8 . TGTGCCAGCAGCCAACTCAATCCCAATCAGCCCCAGCATTTT CASSQLNPNQPQHF
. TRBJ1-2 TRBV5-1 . TGCGCCAGCAGCTTGCACAGTAACTATGGCTACACCTTC CASSLHSNYGYTF
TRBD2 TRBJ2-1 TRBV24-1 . TGTGCCACCCCCGGACTAGCGGACAATGAGCAGTTCTTC CATPGLADNEQFF
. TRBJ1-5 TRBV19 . TGTGCCAGTACCATACCGGGAGCGGCCGGTCAGCCCCAGCATTTT CASTIPGAAGQPQHF
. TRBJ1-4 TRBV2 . TGTGCCAGCAATGACAGGCGTCGAGAAAAACTGTTTTTT CASNDRRREKLFF
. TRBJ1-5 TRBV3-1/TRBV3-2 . TGTGCCAGCAGCCACCTATATAGCAATCAGCCCCAGCATTTT CASSHLYSNQPQHF
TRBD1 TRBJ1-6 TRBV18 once TGTGCCAGCTCACAACAGGGGGCAGACTCCTATAATTCACCCCTCCACTTT CASSQQGADSYNSPLHF
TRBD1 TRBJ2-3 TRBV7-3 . TGTGCCAGCAGCTTTCAACCCGGGACAGACACAGATACGCAGTATTTT CASSFQPGTDTDTQYF
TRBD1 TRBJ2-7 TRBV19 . TGTGCCAGTAGTATAGATCCGACAGGGTTGGGGTACGAGCAGTACTTC CASSIDPTGLGYEQYF
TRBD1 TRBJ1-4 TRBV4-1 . TGCGCCAGCAGCCTAATAGACAGGGGGAGTGAAAAACTGTTTTTT CASSLIDRGSEKLFF